These T cell receptor beta chains were read from a single sample in a study of cytomegalovirus exposure and HLA in healthy donors. Sequencing used immunoSEQ multiplex PCR; TCRdb keeps in-frame clones, though not all of them. The table records 150,000 to 200,000 clones, about three quarters of them present only once. Sequenced input: PBMCs. These receptors originate from a woman aged 40 to 50 in good health and CMV-seronegative. CDR3s include the opening cysteine and the closing phenylalanine or tryptophan. The D gene is left open where the match is weak. Clone size is not always given. Where it is, it says once, few, many or a class for expanded clones.

size: .; J: TRBJ2-7; V: TRBV11-3; D: TRBD2; CDR3: CASSYSGRPHEQYF; DNA: TGTGCCAGCAGCTATAGCGGGAGGCCTCACGAGCAGTACTTC
size: .; J: TRBJ1-1; V: TRBV7-2; D: TRBD1; CDR3: CASSIRTGDEAFF; DNA: TGTGCCAGCAGCATAAGGACAGGCGATGAAGCTTTCTTT
size: .; J: TRBJ2-1; V: TRBV29-1; D: .; CDR3: CSVAGEFSSNEQFF; DNA: TGCAGCGTTGCCGGGGAGTTCTCTTCCAATGAGCAGTTCTTC
size: few; J: TRBJ2-5; V: TRBV7-8; D: TRBD2; CDR3: CASSPRVGGRETQYF; DNA: TGTGCCAGCAGCCCCCGGGTGGGAGGGAGAGAGACCCAGTACTTC
size: .; J: TRBJ1-4; V: TRBV18; D: .; CDR3: CASSPQGATNEKLFF; DNA: TGTGCCAGCTCACCACAGGGAGCAACTAATGAAAAACTGTTTTTT
size: once; J: TRBJ1-3; V: TRBV6-5; D: .; CDR3: CASSPGTAGNTIYF; DNA: TGTGCCAGCAGTCCCGGGACTGCTGGAAACACCATATATTTT
size: .; J: TRBJ2-5; V: TRBV10-3; D: TRBD1; CDR3: CAIGGQGNYQETQYF; DNA: TGTGCCATCGGAGGACAGGGGAATTATCAAGAGACCCAGTACTTC
size: .; J: TRBJ1-2; V: TRBV7-6; D: .; CDR3: CASSLESGGANYGYTF; DNA: TGTGCCAGCAGCTTAGAATCTGGGGGGGCGAACTATGGCTACACCTTC
size: once; J: TRBJ1-2; V: TRBV6-5; D: TRBD1; CDR3: CASRIDRARSYTF; DNA: TGTGCCAGCAGGATAGACAGGGCCCGCAGCTACACCTTC
size: .; J: TRBJ2-2; V: TRBV5-1; D: TRBD1; CDR3: CASSLAGQGGNTGELFF; DNA: TGCGCCAGCAGCTTGGCTGGACAGGGGGGGAACACCGGGGAGCTGTTTTTT
size: once; J: TRBJ2-5; V: TRBV7-2; D: .; CDR3: CASSSGRGVETQYF; DNA: TGTGCCAGCAGCTCGGGACGCGGGGTGGAGACCCAGTACTTC